What follows is one TCR beta chain and its context. Its antigen remains unidentified. Base qualities are not provided; no much larger clone lies one nucleotide away. Using the deep immunoSEQ assay, multiplex PCR amplified TCR CDR3 regions from genomic DNA. Genomic DNA extracted from each cell subset was distributed evenly over all wells of several immunoSEQ 96-well plates, and each plate served as one replicate. For sorted subsets, approximately 200 ng of genomic DNA, equivalent to 25,000 to 35,000 T cell genomes, went into each replicate PCR. The purified libraries were quantified using a Qubit 3.0 fluorometer, sized with a Bioanalyzer 2100, and then quantified again using the KAPA Library Quantification kit. Each immunoSEQ 96-well plate was sequenced on its own single-read 150-cycle Illumina NextSeq 550 flow cell. From the authors' description of their analysis: Because the immunoSEQ output included only junctional sequences and no quality scores, the filtering could not be the same as the filtering used for full-length reads. Sequences were annotated with PyIR, a Python wrapper for IgBLAST v1.9, using IMGT germline references to assign V/J genes and CDR3. Reads were removed for weak V/J assignments (E-value above 1e-6), missing CDR3, stop codons, out-of-frame junctions, or ambiguous translated residues. V3J clonotypes were defined by identical inferred V gene, J gene, and CDR3 amino acid sequence. Percentage overlap between repertoires was calculated by dividing the number of shared unique clonotypes by the size of the smaller repertoire. Richness of each repertoire was evaluated using RTK rarefaction, the Chao1 estimator, and Recon v2.1 estimates of unobserved clonotypes. OLGA was used to compute generation probabilities for all TCRbeta clonotypes that the gDNA method yielded from four donors. In its TCRdb copy, this immuneACCESS table keeps in-frame sequences only and misses some clones. Where compared with another copy, unresolved V genes explain less than half of these, and the others have no known cause. The V and J calls and the clone size are those of that table, but D and trimming were determined from the DNA. The sample table records 800,000 to 950,000 clones; about 96% of these occur just once. The top ten constitute 0.2% to 0.25% of the sample.

The data were taken from a study of shared clonotypes between healthy human individuals (dated by TCRdb to between 2020 and 2021). Study-level background: A couple of women and a few men aged 18 to 49 years were included in the cohort. The study deeply sequenced blood TCR repertoires of about 5 healthy adults to estimate repertoire size and the extent of clonotype sharing between individuals. For each donor, three plates each were used for CD4 naive and CD4 memory, two plates were used for CD8 naive, and one plate was used for CD8 memory. To increase sequencing depth and limit assay-specific biases, TCR repertoire library preparation and sequencing were carried out by different laboratories using diverse techniques. Leukapheresis yielded between about 0.94 and 9 billion PBMCs per donor. The full study reports these points: Based on pairwise subsampling, the degree of clonotype sharing among donors was expected to be affected by sequencing depth. Sampling was limited to blood, and TCR repertoires in tissue likely differ from TCR repertoires in blood. Higher generation probabilities were observed for clonotypes shared by all four sorted-subset donors than for non-shared clonotypes. Sharing across a handful of donors was observed for 4.5% to 6.5% of naive CD4, about 3.2% of naive CD8, 2% to 2.5% of memory CD4, and around 0.44% of memory CD8 clonotypes. Rarefaction of sorted-subset datasets indicated incomplete sequencing despite the large sequencing depth. The small number of donors limited the genetic and exposure-history diversity represented. Estimated clonotype richness was generally larger for naive than for memory subsets.

For the CD8 naive samples, CD45RO-negative cells were positively selected for CCR7, yielding a CD45RA+CCR7+ population from which TemRA cells were excluded. Donors were healthy HIV-negative adults with no recently reported acute infections or vaccinations. All donors were Caucasian adults living in Nashville, Tennessee, USA. Blood was obtained by leukapheresis, after which PBMCs were separated by Ficoll-Histopaque density gradient centrifugation and cryopreserved in liquid nitrogen vapor phase. Purity and quantity of every magnetically sorted T cell population were checked by analytical flow cytometry. From each sorted fraction, genomic DNA was isolated and quantified by UV absorbance on a Nanodrop 2000c. From the germline V gene, CDR1 is SGHTA and CDR2 is FQGTGA. V loses 2 bases of germline sequence and J loses 0 bases, and the interval between the two ends is 8 bases. The CDR3 contains 15 residues, cysteine and phenylalanine counted. Just the 45-base CDR3 DNA is kept, in frame starting at base 1.

This clonotype originated in a man between 25 and 39 years old in good health. Sequencing used naive CD8+ T cells sorted from blood. The sample's cell subset or site label, decoded: CD45RA+CCR7+. The chain is encoded by TRBV7-3 joined to TRBJ2-1; the D gene is unclear. The bases read TGTGCCAGCAGCTTACGCGGCAGCTCCTACAATGAGCAGTTCTTC. This encodes CASSLRGSSYNEQFF.